The present T cell receptor beta chain was sequenced within a study of T cells after yellow fever vaccination. Turning to the study itself: Low-cell-number fractions underwent preparation using SMART-Seq v4 Ultra Low Input.

Using its own MiXCR run on the 5' RACE reads, TCRdb lists one record per CDR3 protein. Of some 110,000 distinct CDR3 sequences in the sample, about 7.4% are singletons; the top ten hold around 2.7%. This clonotype was detected many times. Its antigen remains unidentified. CDR3 length: 16 amino acids. Trimming removed 5 bases at V and 0 bases at J, with 15 bases between. Germline CDR1 SGDLS, CDR2 YYNGEE. The study, taken as a whole, reports: Subsequent booster samples again held most clones from primary vaccination (roughly 95% CD4, about 90% CD8). A small share of clonotypes appeared in both CD4 and CD8 compartments. Peaking on day 5 versus 15, the secondary response was faster but weaker.

This chain uses TRBV9 with TRBJ2-1, with D perhaps assigned TRBD1 or TRBD2 (6 bases each). Sequenced material: CD4+ T cells sorted from PBMCs, taken more than 8 days after the first yellow fever vaccination. The TCR originated in a man younger than 35 who received the YFV17D yellow fever vaccine. CDR3 region: CASSENGGSSYNEQFF. CDR3 DNA sequence: TGTGCCAGCAGTGAGAACGGGGGCAGCTCCTACAATGAGCAGTTCTTC.